A single sample is the source of the 14 T cell receptor beta chains below, sequenced in a study of control samples from healthy donors and cancer patients. Assay used: immunoSEQ multiplex PCR; TCRdb lists only in-frame clones, some missing. The sample contains tens of thousands of clones, more than 85% of which appear only once. The sequencing sample was made of PBMCs. The receptors derive from a woman in her thirties or forties with lung cancer.

The chain has TRBV7-6 and TRBJ2-1; TRBD2 agrees at 16 bases. CDR3 size: 19 residues. J was trimmed by 0 bases and V by 5 bases; bases with no gene match: 7. Germline V gives CDR1 SGHVS, CDR2 FNYEAQ. CDR3 coding DNA: TGTGCCAGCAGCCAGTGGGGACTAGCGGGGGGGCCCTCCTACAATGAGCAGTTCTTC. This gives the protein CASSQWGLAGGPSYNEQFF. Combining the CDR3 with reference TRBV7-6 and TRBJ2-1 gives the whole variable domain GAGVSQSPRYKVTKRGQDVALRCDPISGHVSLYWYRQALGQGPEFLTYFNYEAQQDKSGLPNDRFSAERPEGSISTLTIQRTEQRDSAMYRCASSQWGLAGGPSYNEQFFGPGTRLTVL.

This rearrangement joins TRBV5-4 to TRBJ2-7; D is ambiguous. The CDR3 extends over 14 amino acids. The germline V gene encodes CDR1 SGHNT and CDR2 YYREEE (reference sequence). V lost 2 bases and J 0 bases, leaving 9 bases between the germline ends. This chain's CDR3 is CASSLPQSSYEQYF. CDR3 in DNA: TGTGCCAGCAGCTTACCGCAGAGCTCCTACGAGCAGTACTTC.

The chain recombines TRBV3-1 (or the pseudogene TRBV3-2) with TRBJ2-6; D gene ambiguous. The CDR3 length is 15 residues. Germline V gives CDR1 LGHDT, CDR2 YNNKEL (reference sequence). With 1 base removed from V and 0 bases from J, the gap between germline ends came to 4 bases. Here the CDR3 reads CASSQGSSGANVLTF. CDR3 bases: TGTGCCAGCAGCCAAGGGTCCTCTGGGGCCAACGTCCTGACTTTC.

V and J are TRBV28 and TRBJ2-3, with D perhaps matching TRBD2 (5 bases). V was trimmed by 2 bases and J by 2 bases, leaving 14 bases between them. The germline V gene has CDR1 MDHEN and CDR2 SYDVKM. CDR3 size: 16 residues. CDR3 DNA: TGTGCCAGCAGTTTAGATCCAGCGGCTAACACAGATACGCAGTATTTT. It specifies CASSLDPAANTDTQYF.

This rearrangement joins TRBV7-2 to TRBJ2-7; D gene unclear. The germline V and J ends were trimmed by 3 bases and 7 bases, with 13 bases remaining between them. There are 13 residues in the CDR3. Germline V gives CDR1 SGHTA, CDR2 FQGNSA. The CDR3 spells CASSFGLGMEQYF. The CDR3 region has the DNA TGTGCCAGCAGCTTCGGTCTGGGTATGGAGCAGTACTTC.

The chain carries TRBV2 and TRBJ2-1; 12 bases fit TRBD2. CDR3 size: 14 residues. Germline-derived CDR1 and CDR2 are SNHLY and FYNNEI. J gave up 7 bases and V 9 bases, and 7 bases lay outside the gene matches. The CDR3 loop reads CARGRTSGDNEQFF. The CDR3 DNA follows: TGTGCCAGGGGACGGACTAGCGGGGATAATGAGCAGTTCTTC.

This clone was observed a single time. The chain joins TRBV2 to TRBJ1-1, with a possible D match to TRBD1 (6 bases). With 1 base removed from V and 0 bases from J, the gap between germline ends came to 6 bases. This CDR3 is 14 amino acids long. The germline V gene has CDR1 SNHLY and CDR2 FYNNEI. CDR3 amino acids: CASSEGDMNTEAFF. The CDR3 bases are TGTGCCAGCAGTGAAGGGGACATGAACACTGAAGCTTTCTTT.

V usage is TRBV11-2 and J usage is TRBJ2-2; D unclear. The V end was cut by 5 bases, the J end by 8 bases, with 15 bases between. Per the germline V gene, CDR1 is SGHAT and CDR2 is FQNNGV. The length of the CDR3 is 14 residues. DNA for the CDR3: TGTGCCAGCAGCAAGGCCCTGCCCGCTGGGGAGCTGTTTTTT. Amino acid sequence: CASSKALPAGELFF.

CDR3 nucleotide sequence: TGTGCCAGCAGCGGACAGGGGGCCTACTACGAGCAGTACTTC. Its protein product is CASSGQGAYYEQYF. The chain combines TRBV2 with TRBJ2-7, with 11 bases lining up with TRBD1. Trimming removed 6 bases from V and 3 bases from J; junction bases left unmatched: 4. This CDR3 has 14 amino acids. Germline CDR1 SNHLY, CDR2 FYNNEI. The variable domain in full, completed from reference TRBV2 and TRBJ2-7, reads EPEVTQTPSHQVTQMGQEVILRCVPISNHLYFYWYRQILGQKVEFLVSFYNNEISEKSEIFDDQFSVERPDGSNFTLKIRSTKLEDSAMYFCASSGQGAYYEQYFGPGTRLTVT.

The chain carries TRBV28 and TRBJ1-6; the match to TRBD1 covers 8 bases. This CDR3 has 16 residues. Germline V gene lookup returns CDR1 MDHEN and CDR2 SYDVKM. Trimming cost V 5 bases and J 6 bases; bases outside gene matches: 9. CDR3 bases: TGTGCCAGCAGTCCTCCGGACAGGGTACCTAATTCACCCCTCCACTTT. The encoded protein is CASSPPDRVPNSPLHF.

This chain links TRBV6-5 with TRBJ1-6, with D perhaps TRBD1 (5 bases). The CDR3 spans 16 residues. In germline, CDR1 is MNHEY, CDR2 SVGAGI. Trimming took off 2 bases at V and 10 bases at J, with 18 bases between the two ends. The DNA of the CDR3 is TGTGCCAGCAGTTACAGGGCGGGGGATAGCAGCTCACCCCTCCACTTT. Translated: CASSYRAGDSSSPLHF.

The CDR3 nucleotides read TGTGCCAGCAGCTTAACTGCGGGCTACGAGCAGTACTTC. This gives the protein CASSLTAGYEQYF. V and J are TRBV7-3 and TRBJ2-7, with D possibly being TRBD2 (5 bases). The germline CDR1 and CDR2 sequences are SGHTA and FQGTGA. Deletions cut 0 bases from V and 3 bases from J, with 6 bases between. The CDR3 loop spans 13 amino acids.

The genes are TRBV12-3 or TRBV12-4 and TRBJ1-2; D might be TRBD1 (6 bases). Trimming shortened V by 6 bases and J by 4 bases, and 12 bases separated the two germline ends. This CDR3 region has 13 residues. CDR3 in DNA: TGTGCCAGCAGCAATGGACAGATCTATGGCTACACCTTC. Translation: CASSNGQIYGYTF.

This clone has a handful of counts. This chain connects TRBV27 to TRBJ1-2, with 10 bases aligning to TRBD1. Germline lookup yields CDR1 MNHEY and CDR2 SMNVEV (reference sequence). The CDR3 length is 14 residues. V shed 4 bases, J shed 3 bases, and the junction held 2 bases outside the gene matches. CDR3 DNA sequence: TGTGCCAGCAGTTGGACAGGGGGGGACTATGGCTACACCTTC. This gives the protein CASSWTGGDYGYTF.